This T cell receptor beta chain was documented in a study of CD8 T cells in ankylosing spondylitis (dated by TCRdb to 2016 to 2017). Regarding the research as a whole: To find TCR variants linked to disease, the study profiled T cell receptor beta repertoires in ankylosing spondylitis patients and healthy donors. Samples of peripheral blood were taken, and for ankylosing spondylitis patients, synovial fluid was collected as well. The whole study cohort included 108 healthy donors and around 24 ankylosing spondylitis patients.

Worth noting for this clonotype: The antigen it binds to is not known. No quality values exist for individual bases; no much larger clone is one base distant.

Broad study findings and their caveats: A TCR beta motif of 7 or 8 highly homologous amino acid variants appeared characteristic of blood from ankylosing spondylitis patients. The disease-linked clones had a CD8+ phenotype and were found at relatively low frequencies in peripheral blood. Some motif variants were previously reported in synovial fluid and blood of reactive arthritis patients, suggesting common disease-initiation mechanisms. According to the report, matched synovial fluid samples from ankylosing spondylitis patients were significantly enriched for the disease-linked clones.

Instrument on record: Illumina HiSeq 2500. TCR beta libraries were prepared by quantitative 5'-RACE with molecular barcodes. The source study handled its data this way. To identify disease-linked TCR variants, a new computational method was used, one built on a probabilistic model of VDJ rearrangement. Through fastp at Q25 and MiXCR, TCRdb rebuilt clones from the public reads, retaining in-frame beta chains. Every entry covers one CDR3 protein and lists the most common genes and DNA from its rows. The V and J calls and clone size are TCRdb's, not the authors'. The sample records about 250,000 distinct CDR3 sequences, under 35% of which are singletons. Of the sample, approximately 4.6% is held by the ten largest clones. This sequence originates from a male donor with ankylosing spondylitis or in good health (not recorded which). The sample was blood, either unsorted or a sorted T cell fraction (not recorded which).

Read as DNA, the sequence is TGTGCCACCAGTGATGGGGCGGAGATCGAGCAGTACTTC. This codes for CATSDGAEIEQYF. The chain was built from TRBV24-1 and TRBJ2-7, with TRBD1 as a weak D call on 5 bases. V is reduced by 3 bases and J by 6 bases, leaving a spacing of 11 bases between them. The CDR3 contains 13 residues, cysteine and phenylalanine counted. The entry retains the CDR3 DNA only, 39 bases that are in frame from base 1. From a lookup of the germline V gene, CDR1 and CDR2 are KGHDR and SFDVKD.